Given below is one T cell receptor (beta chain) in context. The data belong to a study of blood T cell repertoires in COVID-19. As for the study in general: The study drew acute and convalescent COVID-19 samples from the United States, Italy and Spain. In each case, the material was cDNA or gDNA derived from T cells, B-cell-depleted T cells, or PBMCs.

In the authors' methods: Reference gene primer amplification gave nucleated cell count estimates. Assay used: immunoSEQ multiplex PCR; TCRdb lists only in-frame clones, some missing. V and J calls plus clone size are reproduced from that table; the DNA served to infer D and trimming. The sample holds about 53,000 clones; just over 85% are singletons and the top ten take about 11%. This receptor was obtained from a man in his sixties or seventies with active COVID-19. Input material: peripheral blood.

CDR3 DNA: TGTGCCAGCAGTTACGGGGACTCGAGCTCCTACGAGCAGTACTTC. It translates to CASSYGDSSSYEQYF. The V gene is TRBV6-2 or TRBV6-3, the J gene TRBJ2-7; maybe TRBD2 (6 bases). There are 15 residues in the CDR3. CDR1 is MNHEY, CDR2 SVGEGT, per germline. Trimming removed 2 bases from V and 0 bases from J, with 11 bases in between.